The present TCR beta chain was sequenced within a study of vaccination and CD4 T cells after COVID-19. Study background: Six males and four females constituted the convalescent cohort, two of whom were Hispanic.

Regarding this clonotype: Its specificity is not known.

At the Johns Hopkins FTIC core, DNA taken from cultured CD4+ T cells was sequenced by way of the Oncomine TCR Beta short-read assay. TCRdb called the PCR reads again in MiXCR, with one record for every CDR3 protein. The sample consists of around 16,000 distinct CDR3 sequences, roughly 52% of them appearing once. Treatment denoted: roughly 10-day PBMC culture with coronavirus spike peptide pools or control peptides (ViraFEST assay). This receptor was identified in a human donor who had recovered from COVID-19. This sample comprised CD4+ T cells from blood, cultured in vitro, obtained before SARS-CoV-2 vaccination.

The DNA for the CDR3 is TGCAGTGTCCCGACTAGCCGGGGGACCCAGTACTTC. This encodes CSVPTSRGTQYF. The chain is built from TRBV20-1 and TRBJ2-5; 7 nucleotides match TRBD2. Germline CDR1 is DFQATT and CDR2 is SNEGSKA (reference sequence). V trimming: 7 bases; J trimming: 7 bases; junction bases outside the gene matches: 9. The CDR3 is 12 amino acids.